Given below is one TCR beta chain in context. The source of the sample is a study of shared clonotypes between healthy human individuals. TCRdb's copy holds only in-frame clones and misses some; the assay was immunoSEQ multiplex PCR. The top ten hold approximately 0.5% of the sample, which has about 1.1 million clones, approximately 78% seen once. The sample consisted of memory CD4+ T cells from PBMCs. Specified subset: CD45RA-negative fraction. This receptor was taken from a man younger than 30 in good health. Some clones in this sample may be carry-over from other donors' samples.

The CDR3 loop reads CASSLGTSGSGEQYF. The CDR3 DNA follows: TGTGCCAGCAGCCTAGGGACTAGCGGGAGTGGCGAGCAGTACTTC. V usage is TRBV7-2 and J usage is TRBJ2-7, with TRBD2 matching over 14 bases. CDR1 and CDR2 from the germline V gene are SGHTA and FQGNSA. The CDR3 consists of 15 residues. Trimming cost V 5 bases and J 6 bases; bases outside gene matches: 6.